The 22 T cell receptor beta chains given below trace back to one sample, sequenced in a study of follicular helper T cells after annual influenza vaccination. The data were produced by immunoSEQ multiplex PCR, yet TCRdb's version contains in-frame clones alone and is incomplete. The repertoire holds approximately 880 clones, about three quarters seen once, with about 4% in the top ten. The time point here: 2015-2016 season, pre-vaccination. The source was CXCR5+ CD38+ circulating T follicular helper cells from blood, collected on the day of influenza vaccination. The sample's subset: circulating Tfh, non-naive CD4+CXCR5+PD-1+ (ICOS+CD38+ or ICOS-CD38-). The receptors derive from an adult who received the influenza vaccine.

The rearrangement uses TRBV4-1 and TRBJ1-1; the match to TRBD1 covers 7 bases. With V trimmed by 6 bases and J by 5 bases, 21 bases remained unmatched. CDR3 length: 18 residues. Germline CDR1 reads MGHRA; CDR2 reads YSYEKL. CDR3 loop: CASRAKKRGGWVWTEAFF. CDR3 coding DNA: TGCGCCAGCAGGGCGAAGAAGCGAGGGGGCTGGGTATGGACTGAAGCTTTCTTT.

The chain employs TRBV29-1 and TRBJ1-4; TRBD1 is a possible D gene (5 bases). CDR3 length: 13 amino acids. The V gene lost 4 bases and the J gene lost 7 bases, with 13 bases spanning the gap. CDR1 is SQVTM, CDR2 ANQGSEA, per germline. The chain's CDR3 is CSVAREGGEKLFF. The CDR3 bases are TGCAGCGTTGCCAGGGAAGGTGGTGAAAAACTGTTTTTT.

This sequence joins TRBV19 and TRBJ2-1, with D perhaps TRBD2 (6 bases). The germline V gene encodes CDR1 LNHDA and CDR2 SQIVND (reference sequence). CDR3 length equals 14 residues. V was cut by 0 bases and J by 10 bases, with 13 bases left in between. CDR3 nucleotide sequence: TGTGCCAGTAGTATAGATCTATTGGGAGGAGAGCAGTTCTTC. Translated: CASSIDLLGGEQFF.

The rearrangement links TRBV6-1 to TRBJ1-2; D not certain. V lost 3 bases and J 5 bases, leaving 16 bases between the germline ends. The length of the CDR3 is 15 residues. Germline V gene sequence: CDR1 MNHNS, CDR2 SASEGT. CDR3 in amino acids: CASSEGSTIGYGYTF. The CDR3 region has the DNA TGTGCCAGCAGTGAGGGCAGCACGATTGGATATGGCTACACCTTC.

This sequence joins TRBV7-2 and TRBJ2-1; tentative D call: TRBD2 (5 bases). This CDR3 comprises 12 residues. Germline CDR1 and CDR2: SGHTA and FQGNSA. With 1 base removed from V and 12 bases from J, the gap between germline ends came to 10 bases. CDR3 in amino acids: CASSLVTSGQFF. The DNA of the CDR3 is TGTGCCAGCAGCTTAGTGACAAGCGGGCAGTTCTTC.

This chain connects TRBV7-2 to TRBJ2-7, with D unresolved. The germline V and J ends were trimmed by 1 base and 0 bases, with 4 bases remaining between them. The CDR3 covers 13 residues. CDR1 is SGHTA, CDR2 FQGNSA, per germline. Here the CDR3 reads CASSLGYSYEQYF. The CDR3 DNA follows: TGTGCCAGCAGCTTAGGGTACTCCTACGAGCAGTACTTC.

This clone was observed a single time. This sequence joins TRBV7-9 and TRBJ2-7; TRBD1 matches at 7 bases. CDR3 length equals 14 residues. From germline, CDR1 is SEHNR and CDR2 FQNEAQ (reference sequence). V shed 5 bases and J 0 bases; nucleotides not matched to a gene: 4. CDR3 bases: TGTGCCAGCAGCCTCCGGGACAGCTCCTACGAGCAGTACTTC. This translates into CASSLRDSSYEQYF.

The chain carries TRBV5-1 and TRBJ2-7; D possibly corresponds to TRBD2 (6 bases). Per the germline V gene, CDR1 is SGHRS and CDR2 is YFSETQ. This CDR3 has 14 amino acids. V lost 1 base to trimming and J lost 2 bases, with 10 bases between them. For the CDR3, the DNA is TGCGCCAGCAGCTTGAGAACGGGAGCCTACGAGCAGTACTTC. Encoded protein: CASSLRTGAYEQYF.

This clone was detected only once. The genes are TRBV7-2 and TRBJ1-4; D is unclear. The CDR3 loop spans 14 amino acids. The germline V gene has CDR1 SGHTA and CDR2 FQGNSA. The ends were cut back, 1 base at V and 6 bases at J, with 9 bases in the middle. In nucleotides, the CDR3 is TGTGCCAGCAGCTTAGTGTATAATGATGAAAAACTGTTTTTT. Translated: CASSLVYNDEKLFF.

This sequence joins TRBV30 and TRBJ1-2, with D possibly being TRBD1 (5 bases). This CDR3 comprises 15 residues. Germline V gene sequence: CDR1 GTSNPN, CDR2 SVGIG (reference sequence). Trimming stripped 2 bases from V and 8 bases from J, with 21 bases between. The chain's CDR3 is CAWSLKGTLLRGYTF. CDR3 coding DNA: TGTGCCTGGAGTCTGAAAGGGACGCTTCTAAGAGGCTACACCTTC. Using reference TRBV30 and TRBJ1-2 for the parts outside the CDR3, the full variable domain is SQTIHQWPATLVQPVGSPLSLECTVEGTSNPNLYWYRQAAGRGLQLLFYSVGIGQISSEVPQNLSASRPQDRQFILSSKKLLLSDSGFYLCAWSLKGTLLRGYTFGSGTRLTVV.

This clone was seen a few times. V usage is TRBV14 and J usage is TRBJ1-5; D not certain. The V gene lost 4 bases and the J gene lost 9 bases, with 13 bases spanning the gap. The length of the CDR3 is 13 residues. CDR1 is SGHDN and CDR2 is FVKESK in the germline V gene. The CDR3 DNA follows: TGTGCCAGCAGCCTAACAGTGTCGGCGCCCCAGCATTTT. It encodes CASSLTVSAPQHF.

V is TRBV25-1 and J is TRBJ2-6; D is uncertain. This CDR3 has 14 amino acids. Between the trimmed V and J ends, which lost 6 bases and 0 bases, there was a span of 6 bases. The germline V gene encodes CDR1 MGHDK and CDR2 SYGVNS. CDR3 loop: CASSPPSGANVLTF. The CDR3 nucleotides read TGTGCCAGCAGCCCCCCCTCTGGGGCCAACGTCCTGACTTTC.

This clone has just a few counts. V is TRBV15 and J is TRBJ1-1; no firm D call. CDR1 is LNHNV, CDR2 YYDKDF, per germline (reference sequence). CDR3 length: 13 amino acids. V lost 0 bases, J lost 5 bases, and 7 bases lay in between. The CDR3 region has the DNA TGTGCCACCAGCAGAGATCGGCAGACTGAAGCTTTCTTT. Translation gives CATSRDRQTEAFF.

A single count supports this clone. The V gene is TRBV5-4, the J gene TRBJ1-2, with D uncertain. V lost 0 bases and J 4 bases, leaving 4 bases between the germline ends. CDR1 SGHNT and CDR2 YYREEE come from the germline V gene (reference sequence). The CDR3 contains 12 residues. The CDR3 nucleotides read TGTGCCAGCAGCTTGGACAGCTATGGCTACACCTTC. Protein product: CASSLDSYGYTF.

The gene calls are TRBV11-2 and TRBJ1-2; a weak D match, TRBD1 (6 bases). The CDR3 spans 15 residues. Germline CDR1 SGHAT, CDR2 FQNNGV. Trimming left V 0 bases short and J 4 bases short, with 12 bases between. CDR3 sequence (DNA): TGTGCCAGCAGCTTAGAGTCCGGGACAACCTATGGCTACACCTTC. The encoded protein is CASSLESGTTYGYTF.

The V and J genes are TRBV7-2 and TRBJ2-3; D is unresolved. CDR3 length: 13 amino acids. The V gene lost 3 bases and the J gene lost 2 bases, with 6 bases spanning the gap. Germline loops: CDR1 SGHTA, CDR2 FQGNSA. The chain's CDR3 is CASSFPFTDTQYF. CDR3 coding DNA: TGTGCCAGCAGCTTCCCTTTCACAGATACGCAGTATTTT. Based on the CDR3 plus reference TRBV7-2 and TRBJ2-3, the full variable domain is GAGVSQSPSNKVTEKGKDVELRCDPISGHTALYWYRQSLGQGLEFLIYFQGNSAPDKSGLPSDRFSAERTGGSVSTLTIQRTQQEDSAVYLCASSFPFTDTQYFGPGTRLTVL.

This rearrangement joins TRBV18 to TRBJ1-2; perhaps TRBD1 as D (6 bases). Germline assignment: CDR1 KGHSH and CDR2 LQKENI. The CDR3 loop spans 14 amino acids. Trimming pared 3 bases from V and 4 bases from J, leaving 12 bases between. As DNA, the CDR3 is TGTGCCAGCTCACCGGCAGGGGAGTTCTATGGCTACACCTTC. Its protein product is CASSPAGEFYGYTF.

This clone was seen a handful of times. The chain joins TRBV5-6 to TRBJ1-6; a possible D gene is TRBD1 (5 bases). V shed 0 bases and J shed 7 bases, with 8 bases lying between them. Germline V gene lookup returns CDR1 SGHDT and CDR2 YYEEEE. The CDR3 length is 14 residues. The CDR3 protein is CASSLAWGNSPLHF. The CDR3 DNA follows: TGTGCCAGCAGCTTGGCCTGGGGGAATTCACCCCTCCACTTT. The whole variable domain, remainder taken from reference TRBV5-6 and TRBJ1-6, is DAGVTQSPTHLIKTRGQQVTLRCSPKSGHDTVSWYQQALGQGPQFIFQYYEEEERQRGNFPDRFSGHQFPNYSSELNVNALLLGDSALYLCASSLAWGNSPLHFGNGTRLTVT.

This chain links TRBV6-7 with TRBJ2-7; perhaps D is TRBD1 or TRBD2 (5 bases each). TRBV6-7 is flagged as an ORF with uncertain function. V lost 2 bases, J lost 2 bases, and 10 bases lay in between. This CDR3 spans 14 amino acids. The CDR3 nucleotides read TGTGCCAGCAGTTACAGGGGAGTCACCTACGAGCAGTACTTC. Encoded protein: CASSYRGVTYEQYF.

The gene calls are TRBV19 and TRBJ2-7, with no clear D. The V and J ends lost 5 bases and 7 bases respectively, with 3 bases between them. The CDR3 totals 9 residues. Looked up from germline, CDR1 is LNHDA and CDR2 is SQIVND (reference sequence). CDR3 sequence: CASSPEQYF. The DNA for the CDR3 is TGTGCCAGTAGTCCAGAGCAGTACTTC.

The J gene is TRBJ1-3, the V gene TRBV5-6; tentative D call: TRBD1 (6 bases). Germline-derived CDR1 and CDR2 are SGHDT and YYEEEE. V gave up 4 bases and J gave up 8 bases, with 16 bases separating them. CDR3 length equals 14 residues. This chain's CDR3 is CASSTTGLYDTIYF. The DNA for the CDR3 is TGTGCCAGCAGCACGACAGGCCTTTATGACACCATATATTTT.

V is TRBV5-5 and J is TRBJ1-4; 7 nucleotides agree with TRBD1. Germline CDR1 SGHKS, CDR2 YYEKEE (reference sequence). This CDR3 has 15 residues. The J segment lost 4 bases and the V segment lost 2 bases, leaving 5 bases of the junction unmatched. Written as DNA, the CDR3 is TGTGCCAGCAGCTTAACAGGGGACATTAATGAAAAACTGTTTTTT. Encoded protein: CASSLTGDINEKLFF.